The 5 T cell receptor beta chains listed next were all sequenced from one sample in a study of Graves' ophthalmopathy and Graves' hyperthyroidism. Using RNA transcripts, the TCR beta CDR3 regions were amplified. First-round RT-PCR employed HTBI primers, with a second-round multiplex PCR after it. MiXCR, run by TCRdb on the multiplex PCR reads, gives a single entry per CDR3 protein. The sample carries over a million distinct CDR3 sequences, about two fifths recorded once. Sequenced material: peripheral blood or thyroid tissue (not recorded which). These receptors were taken from an adult man with Graves' hyperthyroidism.

This clonotype was picked up many times. The rearrangement uses TRBV4-3 and TRBJ1-3, with D tentatively TRBD1 (5 bases). Germline values: CDR1 LGHNA, CDR2 YSLEER. With 1 base removed from V and 8 bases from J, the gap between germline ends came to 12 bases. The CDR3 runs 14 residues. The CDR3 sequence: CASSQVRDQHTIYF. CDR3 DNA sequence: TGCGCCAGCAGCCAAGTCCGGGACCAACACACCATATATTTT.

The genes are TRBV6-5 and TRBJ2-2; D gene unclear. CDR1 is MNHEY, CDR2 SVGAGI, per germline. Trimming took off 5 bases at V and 5 bases at J, with 12 bases between the two ends. This CDR3 has 14 residues. This chain's CDR3 is CASSQLERTGELFF. CDR3 in DNA: TGTGCCAGCAGTCAACTCGAAAGGACCGGGGAGCTGTTTTTT.

The sample holds many counts of this clonotype. The chain is built from TRBV24-1 and TRBJ1-2; tentative D call: TRBD1 (5 bases). Germline V gives CDR1 KGHDR, CDR2 SFDVKD. V lost 7 bases, J lost 7 bases, and 21 bases lay in between. The CDR3 contains 15 residues. CDR3 residues: CATSFRDSSGGGYTF. CDR3 DNA: TGTGCCACCAGCTTCCGGGACTCATCGGGCGGTGGCTACACCTTC.

This clonotype came up many times. This sequence joins TRBV20-1 and TRBJ1-6; D may be TRBD1 (5 bases). The germline V gene encodes CDR1 DFQATT and CDR2 SNEGSKA (reference sequence). With 0 bases removed from V and 8 bases from J, the gap between germline ends came to 23 bases. The CDR3 runs to 18 residues. The CDR3 DNA is TGCAGTGCTAGAGATCACAGGCTCTCTGGGACGGGGTATTCACCCCTCCACTTT. Its protein is CSARDHRLSGTGYSPLHF.

This clonotype was detected many times. The chain couples TRBV10-3 to TRBJ1-6, with TRBD1 identical over 8 bases. V was pared by 7 bases and J by 6 bases, with 8 bases of the junction left unmatched. This CDR3 spans 15 amino acids. The germline V gene encodes CDR1 ENHRY and CDR2 SYGVKD. CDR3 nucleotide sequence: TGTGCCATCAAACCGACAGGGGACGGTAATTCACCCCTCCACTTT. This sequence encodes CAIKPTGDGNSPLHF.